Shown below are 11 T cell receptor beta chains from a single sample sequenced in a study of blood T cell repertoires in COVID-19. Libraries were prepared by immunoSEQ multiplex PCR; TCRdb keeps only in-frame clonotypes and omits some of them. This sample yields about 190,000 clones, of which around nine tenths are seen a single time; 6.5% to 8.5% belongs to the top ten. The specimen sequenced was peripheral blood. Receptors originate from a man aged 35 to 55 with acute or convalescent COVID-19.

The gene calls are TRBV2 and TRBJ1-4, with 8 nucleotides matching TRBD1. The ends lost 7 bases at V and 6 bases at J; junction bases unmatched: 10. Germline values: CDR1 SNHLY, CDR2 FYNNEI. CDR3 size: 15 residues. The CDR3 spells CASIKQGVVDEKLFF. The CDR3 DNA is TGTGCCAGCATCAAACAGGGGGTGGTCGATGAAAAACTGTTTTTT.

V gene TRBV7-9 combines with J gene TRBJ1-1; no firm D call. The V and J ends lost 5 bases and 2 bases respectively, with 15 bases between them. Germline values: CDR1 SEHNR, CDR2 FQNEAQ (reference sequence). This CDR3 contains 15 residues. CDR3 sequence (DNA): TGTGCCAGCAGCCCTCCCCTACCAAGTAACACTGAAGCTTTCTTT. Translation: CASSPPLPSNTEAFF.

The chain recombines TRBV5-1 with TRBJ2-7, with 11 bases that match TRBD1. This CDR3 has 14 amino acids. V was pared by 0 bases and J by 6 bases, with 2 bases of the junction left unmatched. Germline CDR1 is SGHRS and CDR2 is YFSETQ. Written as DNA, the CDR3 is TGCGCCAGCAGCTTGGGGACAGGGGGCGTCGAGCAGTACTTC. Amino acid sequence: CASSLGTGGVEQYF.

The gene calls are TRBV6-5 and TRBJ2-3; 8 bases agree with TRBD2. V shed 8 bases, J shed 1 base, and the junction held 5 bases outside the gene matches. Germline CDR1 and CDR2: MNHEY and SVGAGI. This CDR3 has 14 amino acids. CDR3 sequence: CASGSGEGTDTQYF. The CDR3 nucleotides are TGTGCCAGCGGTAGCGGGGAGGGCACAGATACGCAGTATTTT.

The V gene is TRBV6-1, the J gene TRBJ1-4; TRBD1 aligns across 7 bases. V dropped 2 bases and J dropped 11; count of bases not matched to a gene: 8. CDR3 size: 14 residues. The V gene's germline CDR1 is MNHNS and CDR2 SASEGT. The CDR3 loop is CASSELGGTGKLFF. The CDR3 region has the DNA TGTGCCAGCAGTGAACTAGGGGGCACGGGGAAACTGTTTTTT.

The chain has TRBV5-1 and TRBJ1-3; 7 bases line up with TRBD1. The germline V gene has CDR1 SGHRS and CDR2 YFSETQ. After removal of 4 bases from V and 0 bases from J, the junction contained 10 bases not matched to a gene. This CDR3 contains 17 residues. The CDR3 spells CASSQRQGWGSGNTIYF. In DNA, the CDR3 is TGCGCCAGCAGCCAGCGACAGGGTTGGGGCTCTGGAAACACCATATATTTT.

The table lists this clone with a count of one. This chain joins TRBV5-1 and TRBJ1-2; maybe TRBD1 (5 bases). Germline loops: CDR1 SGHRS, CDR2 YFSETQ. Trimming stripped 3 bases from V and 4 bases from J, with 10 bases between. The CDR3 spans 13 residues. The CDR3 is CASSSSDSYGYTF. The CDR3 DNA reads as TGCGCCAGCAGCTCCTCAGACAGCTATGGCTACACCTTC.

Only one count was recorded for this clone. V gene TRBV6-5 combines with J gene TRBJ1-6; D unresolved. Germline V gives CDR1 MNHEY, CDR2 SVGAGI. The CDR3 length is 12 residues. The V gene lost 4 bases and the J gene lost 7 bases, with 5 bases spanning the gap. The chain's CDR3 is CASSSVNSPLHF. Written as DNA, the CDR3 is TGTGCCAGCAGTTCGGTCAATTCACCCCTCCACTTT.

This clone has a single count. This sequence joins TRBV12-2 and TRBJ2-1; the table's D call, TRBD2, has no DNA check behind it. TRBV12-2 is classified as a pseudogene. This CDR3 contains 19 residues. The CDR3: CASRFPPSSGTSGEDEQFF. In nucleotides, the CDR3 is TGTGCAAGTCGCTTCCCACCCTCCTCCGGGACTAGCGGGGAAGATGAGCAGTTCTTC.

The J gene is TRBJ2-6, the V gene TRBV14; 8 nucleotides line up with TRBD1. CDR3 length equals 17 residues. Looked up from germline, CDR1 is SGHDN and CDR2 is FVKESK. Trimming took 1 base from V and 1 from J; bases not matched to a gene: 3. As DNA, the CDR3 is TGTGCCAGCAGCCAAGTGGGGACAGGATCTGGGGCCAACGTCCTGACTTTC. It specifies CASSQVGTGSGANVLTF. Variable domain in full (rest from reference TRBV14 and TRBJ2-6): EAGVTQFPSHSVIEKGQTVTLRCDPISGHDNLYWYRRVMGKEIKFLLHFVKESKQDESGMPNNRFLAERTGGTYSTLKVQPAELEDSGVYFCASSQVGTGSGANVLTFGAGSRLTVL.

The V and J genes are TRBV30 and TRBJ2-4; TRBD2 aligns across 7 bases. Germline CDR1 and CDR2: GTSNPN and SVGIG (reference sequence). The CDR3 is 16 residues long. The junction had 13 bases not matched to a gene; V was cut back by 2 bases and J by 6 bases. The CDR3 region has the DNA TGTGCCTGGAGTTATCGGGGAAGAGGGAGGGGAAACATTCAGTACTTC. This translates into CAWSYRGRGRGNIQYF.